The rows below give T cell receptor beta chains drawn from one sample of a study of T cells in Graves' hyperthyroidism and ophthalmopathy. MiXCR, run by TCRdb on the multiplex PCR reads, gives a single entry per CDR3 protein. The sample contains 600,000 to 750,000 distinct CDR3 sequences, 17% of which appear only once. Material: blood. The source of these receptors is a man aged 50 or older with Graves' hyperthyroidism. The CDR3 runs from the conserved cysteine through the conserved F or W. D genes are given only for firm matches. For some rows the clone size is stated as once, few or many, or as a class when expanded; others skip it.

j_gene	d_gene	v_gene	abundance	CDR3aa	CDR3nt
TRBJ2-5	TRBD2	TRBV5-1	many	CASSFLAGKQETQYF	TGCGCCAGCAGCTTCCTAGCGGGAAAGCAAGAGACCCAGTACTTC
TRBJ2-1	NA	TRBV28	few	CASRGGLPSSYNEQFF	TGTGCCAGCAGGGGGGGACTCCCTAGCTCCTACAATGAGCAGTTCTTC
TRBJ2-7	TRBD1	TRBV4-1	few	CASSQAPGGRVEQYF	TGCGCCAGCAGCCAAGCACCAGGGGGAAGGGTCGAGCAGTACTTC
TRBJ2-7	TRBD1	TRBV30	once	CAWSGTGGGEQYF	TGTGCCTGGTCCGGGACAGGGGGCGGCGAGCAGTACTTC
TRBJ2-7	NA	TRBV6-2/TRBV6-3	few	CASSRGPNPYEQYF	TGTGCCAGCAGCAGGGGACCGAACCCTTACGAGCAGTACTTC
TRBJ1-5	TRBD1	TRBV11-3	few	CASSTADRGQVNQPQHF	TGTGCCAGCAGTACGGCGGACAGGGGGCAGGTCAATCAGCCCCAGCATTTT
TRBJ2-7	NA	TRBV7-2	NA	CASSSRGSAISYEQYF	TGTGCCAGCAGTTCGCGGGGAAGCGCGATCTCCTACGAGCAGTACTTC
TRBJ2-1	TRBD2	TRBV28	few	CASSLGGGTGGQFF	TGTGCCAGCAGTTTAGGGGGAGGGACGGGGGGGCAGTTCTTC
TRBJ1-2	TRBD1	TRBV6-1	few	CASRGTGLNYGYTF	TGTGCCAGCAGGGGGACAGGACTTAACTATGGCTACACCTTC
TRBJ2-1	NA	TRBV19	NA	CASSSFNGNEQFF	TGTGCCAGTAGTTCGTTTAACGGAAATGAGCAGTTCTTC
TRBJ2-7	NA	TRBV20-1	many	CSARDEGRSENYYEQYF	TGCAGTGCTAGAGACGAGGGAAGGTCAGAAAACTATTACGAGCAGTACTTC
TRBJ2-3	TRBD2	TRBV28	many	CASRDLAGGNTDTQYF	TGTGCCAGCAGGGACCTAGCGGGAGGTAACACAGATACGCAGTATTTT
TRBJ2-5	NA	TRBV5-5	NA	CASSRVFGGAETQYF	TGTGCCAGCAGCCGGGTTTTTGGGGGGGCAGAGACCCAGTACTTC
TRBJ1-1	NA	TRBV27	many	CASSFLSQGHTEAFF	TGTGCCAGCAGTTTTCTTTCCCAGGGTCACACTGAAGCTTTCTTT
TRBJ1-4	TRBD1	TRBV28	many	CASSQDRGRREKLFF	TGTGCCAGCAGTCAAGACAGGGGGCGACGTGAAAAACTGTTTTTT
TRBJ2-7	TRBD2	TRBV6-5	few	CASSSVRRGGYHEQYF	TGTGCCAGCAGTTCGGTTCGACGGGGAGGGTACCACGAGCAGTACTTC
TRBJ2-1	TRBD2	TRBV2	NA	CASSLGTSVNNEQFF	TGTGCCAGCAGCTTAGGGACTAGCGTAAACAATGAGCAGTTCTTC
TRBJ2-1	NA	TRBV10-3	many	CAISAEGNEQFF	TGTGCCATCAGTGCGGAAGGCAATGAGCAGTTCTTC
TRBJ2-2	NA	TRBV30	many	CAWSVRGGRHTGELFF	TGTGCCTGGAGTGTAAGGGGTGGGAGGCACACCGGGGAGCTGTTTTTT
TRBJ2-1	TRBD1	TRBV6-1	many	CASSEATGGRYNEQFF	TGTGCCAGCAGTGAAGCAACAGGGGGCAGGTACAATGAGCAGTTCTTC
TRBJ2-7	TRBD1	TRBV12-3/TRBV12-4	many	CASSWDRAYEQYF	TGTGCCAGCAGTTGGGACAGGGCCTACGAGCAGTACTTC
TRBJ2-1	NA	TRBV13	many	CASSSRSLRNNEQFF	TGTGCCAGCAGCTCCCGATCCCTGCGGAACAATGAGCAGTTCTTC
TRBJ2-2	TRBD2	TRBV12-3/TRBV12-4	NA	CASSFLTGGQGTGELFF	TGTGCCAGCAGTTTTCTGACGGGAGGCCAGGGCACCGGGGAGCTGTTTTTC
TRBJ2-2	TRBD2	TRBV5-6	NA	CASSLTSGPANTGELFF	TGTGCCAGCAGCTTGACTAGCGGGCCCGCGAACACCGGGGAGCTGTTTTTT
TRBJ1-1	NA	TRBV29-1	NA	CSGDVDMNIEAFF	TGCAGCGGAGACGTAGACATGAACATTGAAGCTTTCTTT
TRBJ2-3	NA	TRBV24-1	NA	CATSDSNTDTQYF	TGTGCCACCAGTGATTCCAACACAGATACGCAGTATTTT
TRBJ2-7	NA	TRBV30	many	CAWASDGGTYEQYF	TGTGCCTGGGCCTCGGATGGAGGCACCTACGAGCAGTACTTC
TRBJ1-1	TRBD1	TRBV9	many	CASSETGGAWTEAFF	TGTGCCAGCAGCGAAACAGGGGGCGCTTGGACTGAAGCTTTCTTT
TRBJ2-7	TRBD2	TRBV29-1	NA	CSVLPGGGHEQYF	TGCAGCGTTTTGCCCGGGGGGGGCCACGAGCAGTACTTC
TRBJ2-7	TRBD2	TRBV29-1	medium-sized	CSVDGFRGDEQYF	TGCAGCGTTGATGGGTTCCGGGGGGACGAGCAGTACTTC
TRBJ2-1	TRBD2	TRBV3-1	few	CASSQLREVFF	TGTGCCAGCAGCCAACTGCGGGAGGTGTTCTTC
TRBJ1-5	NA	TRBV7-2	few	CASSLASEGQPQHF	TGTGCCAGCAGCTTAGCCTCGGAGGGCCAGCCCCAGCATTTT
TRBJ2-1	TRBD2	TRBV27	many	CASRPGLAGYNEQFF	TGTGCCAGCAGGCCTGGACTAGCGGGATACAATGAGCAGTTCTTC
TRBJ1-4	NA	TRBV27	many	CASRDQMDEKLFF	TGTGCCAGCAGGGACCAAATGGATGAAAAACTGTTTTTT
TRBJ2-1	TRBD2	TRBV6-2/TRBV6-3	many	CASSYSRLAGDEQFF	TGTGCCAGCAGTTACTCGAGGCTAGCGGGAGATGAGCAGTTCTTC
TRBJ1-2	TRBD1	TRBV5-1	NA	CASSFTGQGTYGYTF	TGCGCCAGCAGCTTCACGGGACAGGGTACCTATGGCTACACCTTC
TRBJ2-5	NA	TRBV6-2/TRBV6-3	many	CASSGGVETQYF	TGTGCCAGCAGCGGCGGGGTGGAGACCCAGTACTTC
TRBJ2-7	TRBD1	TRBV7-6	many	CASSFSGQGQYEQYF	TGTGCCAGCAGCTTTTCGGGACAGGGACAATACGAGCAGTACTTC
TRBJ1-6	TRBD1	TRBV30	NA	CARSSRTGGLDSPLQF	TGTGCCCGGAGTTCCCGGACAGGGGGCTTAGATTCACCCCTCCAATTT
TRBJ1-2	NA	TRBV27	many	CASSLDSNYGYTF	TGTGCCAGCAGCTTAGACAGTAACTATGGCTACACCTTC
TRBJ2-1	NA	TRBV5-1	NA	CASSLKQGTYNEQFF	TGCGCCAGCAGCTTAAAACAGGGCACCTACAATGAGCAGTTCTTC
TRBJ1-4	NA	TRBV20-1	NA	CSASAATNEKLFF	TGCAGTGCATCAGCTGCAACTAATGAAAAACTGTTTTTT
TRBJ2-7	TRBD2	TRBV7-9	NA	CASSNGVTSGSSYEQYF	TGTGCCAGCAGTAATGGGGTTACTAGCGGGAGCTCCTACGAGCAGTACTTC
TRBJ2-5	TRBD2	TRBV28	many	CASSLWELAGDPFF	TGTGCCAGCAGTTTATGGGAACTAGCGGGAGACCCGTTCTTC
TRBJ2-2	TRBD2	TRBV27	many	CASRPPTSGITGELFF	TGTGCCAGCAGACCACCGACTAGCGGGATAACCGGGGAGCTGTTTTTT
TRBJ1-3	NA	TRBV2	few	CASSDPREGNTIYF	TGTGCCAGCAGTGACCCCAGGGAGGGAAACACCATATATTTT
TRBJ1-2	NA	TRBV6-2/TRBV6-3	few	CASSPQRQNYGYTF	TGTGCCAGCAGCCCTCAAAGACAGAACTATGGCTACACCTTC
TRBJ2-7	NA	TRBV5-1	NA	CASSREIEDFPFYEQYF	TGCGCCAGCAGCAGAGAGATAGAGGACTTTCCCTTCTACGAGCAGTACTTC
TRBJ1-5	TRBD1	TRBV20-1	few	CSAHRGKGNQPQHF	TGCAGTGCTCACAGGGGGAAGGGCAATCAGCCCCAGCATTTT
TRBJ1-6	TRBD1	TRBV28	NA	CASSQGGGDSPLHF	TGTGCCAGCAGTCAGGGGGGAGGTGATTCACCCCTCCACTTT
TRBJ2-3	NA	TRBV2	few	CASSLSTQTGTQYF	TGTGCCAGCAGTCTCTCGACCCAGACGGGTACGCAGTATTTT
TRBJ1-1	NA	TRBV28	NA	CASRAAGTPAAFF	TGTGCCAGCAGGGCTGCCGGGACCCCGGCGGCTTTCTTT
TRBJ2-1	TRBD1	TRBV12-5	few	CASGLAHVTGTGLYNEQFF	TGTGCTAGTGGTTTGGCCCATGTAACCGGGACAGGGCTTTACAATGAGCAGTTCTTC
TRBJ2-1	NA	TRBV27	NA	CASSLLLGYNEQFF	TGTGCCAGCAGTTTATTGTTGGGCTACAATGAGCAGTTCTTC
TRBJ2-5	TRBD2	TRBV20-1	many	CSASNWLAGVEETQYF	TGCAGTGCTAGTAATTGGCTAGCGGGAGTGGAGGAGACCCAGTACTTC